This TCR beta chain was sequenced in a study of T cell responses to AZD1222 COVID-19 vaccine. In the study overall: Second doses that came at about 4 or about 12 weeks were put together.

Turning to this clone: Its target is unknown.

Measured with immunoSEQ multiplex PCR; TCRdb has only the in-frame clones, and not every one. Here the sample spans roughly 100,000 clones, roughly 90% being singletons. The CDR3 loop spans 13 amino acids. Trimming removed 4 bases at V and 6 bases at J, with 13 bases between. Germline loops: CDR1 SGHNT, CDR2 YENEEA. Findings and limits, study-wide: Spike-wide coverage was observed for vaccine-associated CD4 TCRs, with dominant responses at 160-218 and 743-854.

The sequence was obtained from an adult in good health. The chain recombines TRBV11-3 with TRBJ2-7, with D possibly matching TRBD1 (5 bases). Here the sequenced sample was peripheral blood, taken on day 0 of AZD1222 vaccination. The CDR3 DNA follows: TGTGCCAGCAGCTCGGTATCAGGGCGCGAGCAGTACTTC. As protein: CASSSVSGREQYF.